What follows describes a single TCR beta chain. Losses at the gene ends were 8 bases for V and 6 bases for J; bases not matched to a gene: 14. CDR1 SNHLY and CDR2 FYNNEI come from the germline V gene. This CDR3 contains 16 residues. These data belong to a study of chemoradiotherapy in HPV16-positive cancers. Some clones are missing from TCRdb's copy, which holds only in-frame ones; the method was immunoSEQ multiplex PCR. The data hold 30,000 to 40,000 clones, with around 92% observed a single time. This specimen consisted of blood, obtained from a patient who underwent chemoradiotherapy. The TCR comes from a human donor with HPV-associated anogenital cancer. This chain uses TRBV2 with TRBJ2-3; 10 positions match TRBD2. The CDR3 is CASSGSGLAGADTQYF. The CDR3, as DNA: TGTGCCAGCTCCGGCTCAGGCCTAGCGGGAGCGGATACGCAGTATTTT.